Given below is one T cell receptor (beta chain) in context. This sample stems from a study of blood T cell repertoires in COVID-19. Whole-study context: The United States, Italy and Spain were the sources of the acute and convalescent COVID-19 samples. Sources were T cells, B-cell-depleted T cells, or PBMCs; the material itself was cDNA or gDNA.

Source study methods: Estimates of nucleated cell counts were drawn from the amplification of reference gene primers. Assay used: immunoSEQ multiplex PCR; TCRdb lists only in-frame clones, some missing. That table supplies the V and J calls and clone size; D and trimming were determined from the DNA. This sample carries about 220,000 clones, around four fifths of them seen once, and the ten largest clones take about 4.5%. The sequencing sample was made of peripheral blood. This clonotype was obtained from a woman in her sixties or seventies with acute or convalescent COVID-19.

CDR3 coding DNA: TGTGCCAGCAGTTACTATGGGGCCGCTGAAGCTTTCTTT. It codes for CASSYYGAAEAFF. The chain recombines TRBV6-6 with TRBJ1-1; D possibly corresponds to TRBD1 (5 bases). Germline CDR1 reads MNHNY; CDR2 reads SVGAGI (reference sequence). V was cut by 1 base and J by 6 bases, with 9 bases left in between. This CDR3 spans 13 amino acids.